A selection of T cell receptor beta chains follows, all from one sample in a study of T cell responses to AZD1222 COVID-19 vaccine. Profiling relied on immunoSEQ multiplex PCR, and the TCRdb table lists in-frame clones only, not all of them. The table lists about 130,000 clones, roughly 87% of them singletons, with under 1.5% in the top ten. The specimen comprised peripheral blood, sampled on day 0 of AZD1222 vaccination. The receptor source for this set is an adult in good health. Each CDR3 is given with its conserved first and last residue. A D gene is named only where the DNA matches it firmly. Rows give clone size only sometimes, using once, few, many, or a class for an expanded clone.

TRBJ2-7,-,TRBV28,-,CASSLGHNYEQYF,TGTGCCAGCAGTTTAGGACACAACTACGAGCAGTACTTC
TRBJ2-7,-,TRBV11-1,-,CASSLRGAGTSKEQYF,TGTGCCAGCAGCTTACGAGGGGCAGGCACCTCCAAAGAGCAGTACTTC
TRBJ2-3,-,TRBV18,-,CASSPLAASTDTQYF,TGTGCCAGCTCACCACTCGCGGCGAGCACAGATACGCAGTATTTT
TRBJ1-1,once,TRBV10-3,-,CAIRREGGANTEAFF,TGTGCCATCAGGAGGGAAGGGGGGGCGAACACTGAAGCTTTCTTT
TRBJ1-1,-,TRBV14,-,CASSQEGAEAFF,TGTGCCAGCAGCCAAGAAGGGGCTGAAGCTTTCTTT
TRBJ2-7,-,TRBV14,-,CASSQGTWDYEQYF,TGTGCCAGCAGCCAAGGGACCTGGGACTACGAGCAGTACTTC
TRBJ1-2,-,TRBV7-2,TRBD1,CASSRDRGNYGYTF,TGTGCCAGCAGCCGGGACAGGGGAAACTATGGCTACACCTTC
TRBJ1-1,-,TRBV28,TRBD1,CASSLEDRELMNTEAFF,TGTGCCAGCAGTTTGGAAGACAGGGAGTTGATGAACACTGAAGCTTTCTTT
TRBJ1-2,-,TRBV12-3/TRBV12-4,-,CASSLVVREPYTF,TGTGCCAGCAGTTTAGTTGTCAGGGAACCATACACCTTC
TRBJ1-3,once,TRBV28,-,CASSYLGSGNTIYF,TGTGCCAGCAGTTACCTCGGGTCTGGAAACACCATATATTTT
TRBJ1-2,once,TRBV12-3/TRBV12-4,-,CASSPISPVGYTF,TGTGCCAGCAGCCCCATTTCCCCAGTCGGCTACACCTTC
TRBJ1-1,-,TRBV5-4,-,CASSSGQTMNTEAFF,TGTGCCAGCAGCTCAGGACAGACCATGAACACTGAAGCTTTCTTT
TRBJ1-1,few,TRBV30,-,CAWSTTVEAFF,TGTGCCTGGAGTACTACCGTTGAAGCTTTCTTT
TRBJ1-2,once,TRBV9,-,CASSVGDNYGYTF,TGTGCCAGCAGCGTAGGGGATAACTATGGCTACACCTTC
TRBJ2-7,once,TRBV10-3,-,CAISESRRQYF,TGTGCCATCAGTGAGTCGAGAAGGCAGTACTTC
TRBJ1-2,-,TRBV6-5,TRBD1,CASSTVTGAGGYTF,TGTGCCAGCAGTACGGTGACAGGGGCCGGCGGCTACACCTTC
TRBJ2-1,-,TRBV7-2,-,CASSPSLESYNEQFF,TGTGCCAGCAGCCCATCGCTAGAGTCCTACAATGAGCAGTTCTTC
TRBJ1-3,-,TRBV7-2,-,CASSGMASGNTIYF,TGTGCCAGCTCTGGAATGGCCTCTGGAAACACCATATATTTT
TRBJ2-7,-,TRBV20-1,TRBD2,CSASDGRAYEQYF,TGCAGTGCTAGTGACGGGAGGGCCTACGAGCAGTACTTC
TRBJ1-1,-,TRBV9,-,CASSSSGTEAFF,TGTGCCAGCAGCTCCAGCGGCACTGAAGCTTTCTTT
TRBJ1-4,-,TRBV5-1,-,CASSLEPGTNEKLFF,TGCGCCAGCAGCTTGGAACCTGGGACTAATGAAAAACTGTTTTTT
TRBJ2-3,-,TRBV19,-,CASSPYRTSTSTDTQYF,TGTGCCAGTAGTCCTTACCGGACCTCGACTAGCACAGATACGCAGTATTTT
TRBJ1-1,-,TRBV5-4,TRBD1,CASSRDSLNTEAFF,TGTGCCAGCAGCAGGGACAGCTTGAACACTGAAGCTTTCTTT
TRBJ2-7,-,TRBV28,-,CASSLSPRGAYEQYF,TGTGCCAGCAGTTTATCGCCTCGGGGTGCCTACGAGCAGTACTTC
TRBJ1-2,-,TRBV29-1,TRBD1,CSVGGQGYGYTF,TGCAGCGTTGGGGGACAGGGGTATGGCTACACCTTC
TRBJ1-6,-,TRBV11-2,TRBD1,CASSLVRGRGSPLHF,TGTGCCAGCAGCTTAGTTAGGGGGCGGGGTTCACCCCTCCACTTT
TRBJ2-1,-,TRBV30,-,CAWRRWAGDYEQFF,TGTGCCTGGAGAAGGTGGGCCGGGGACTATGAGCAGTTCTTC
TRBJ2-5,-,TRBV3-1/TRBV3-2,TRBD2,CASRTGGSETQYF,TGTGCCAGCAGAACCGGGGGGTCTGAGACCCAGTACTTC
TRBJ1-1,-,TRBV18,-,CASSPDQNTEAFF,TGTGCCAGCTCTCCGGACCAGAACACTGAAGCTTTCTTT
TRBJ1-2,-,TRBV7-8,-,CASSLAQGPSGGYTF,TGTGCCAGCAGCTTAGCGCAGGGGCCCTCCGGGGGCTACACCTTC
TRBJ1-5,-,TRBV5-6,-,CASSLGGGAPNQPQHF,TGTGCCAGCAGCTTGGGAGGGGGGGCGCCGAATCAGCCCCAGCATTTT